This T cell receptor beta chain was profiled in a study of cytomegalovirus exposure and HLA in healthy donors. The study's findings and limits: Analyzed later, association rates of TCRs varied across HLA loci, with DRB1 most and HLA-C fewest. The authors judged a highly shared variant cluster likely a sequencing artifact.

It was with 60 Vbeta and 13 Jbeta primers that the PCR ran. This table comes from immunoSEQ multiplex PCR, and its TCRdb copy is limited to in-frame clones, with some not included. The sample records about 96,000 clones, around 79% being singletons. V lost 11 bases, J lost 3 bases, and 6 bases stayed unmatched. The CDR3 is 13 residues long. Per germline, CDR1 SGHAT and CDR2 FQNNGV. With respect to this clone: The target antigen is unknown.

Likely unrecorded immune exposures existed in these nominally healthy donors. Sequencing was done on a sample of PBMCs. This sequence joins TRBV11-2 and TRBJ2-7; TRBD2 aligns across 11 bases. The source is a woman in her 70s in good health and CMV-seropositive. CDR3 bases: TGTGCCTGTCGGGGGACTAGCGGCTACGAGCAGTACTTC. It translates to CACRGTSGYEQYF.